This T cell receptor (beta chain) was captured by sequencing in a study of blood T cell repertoires in COVID-19. Looking at the study overall: COVID-19 samples from acute and convalescent phases originated in the United States, Italy and Spain. T cells, B-cell-depleted T cells, or PBMCs provided the cDNA or gDNA that served as material.

Unmatched junction bases numbered 2, after V lost 2 bases and J lost 8 bases. Germline V CDR1 and CDR2: MNHEY, SVGAGI. The CDR3 runs to 14 residues. TCRdb keeps only in-frame clones here, not all; method: immunoSEQ multiplex PCR. Of 250,000 to 300,000 clones in the sample, more than 80% were seen once. The study recruited people aged about 18 to 89 years across about two dozen US areas. Donors were grouped by their self-reported clinical history. The receptor was derived from a woman in her 30s who had recovered from COVID-19. The sample taken for sequencing was PBMCs or T cells enriched from blood (not recorded which). J is TRBJ1-6 and V is TRBV6-5; TRBD1 aligns across 8 bases. In nucleotides, the CDR3 is TGTGCCAGCAGTTACCCAGGGGGCTATTCACCCCTCCACTTT. It translates to CASSYPGGYSPLHF.